One sample yielded the 20 T cell receptor beta chains listed below, sequenced in a study of blood T cell repertoires in COVID-19. Using immunoSEQ multiplex PCR, the repertoire was profiled, and TCRdb retains in-frame clones only, with some absent. The data show 280,000 or so clones, with about 91% seen just once and under 8% held by the top ten. Material: peripheral blood. These receptors were taken from a woman in her twenties or thirties who had recovered from COVID-19.

The rearrangement links TRBV3-1 (or the pseudogene TRBV3-2) to TRBJ1-1; D may be TRBD1 (5 bases). From germline, CDR1 is LGHDT and CDR2 YNNKEL (reference sequence). The CDR3 extends over 15 amino acids. Trimming shortened V by 4 bases and J by 3 bases, and 15 bases separated the two germline ends. CDR3 residues: CASSRRGGGDTEAFF. CDR3 nucleotide sequence: TGTGCCAGCAGCCGCCGCGGGGGAGGAGACACTGAAGCTTTCTTT.

J is TRBJ2-1 and V is TRBV6-6; 8 nucleotides match TRBD2. Germline CDR1 and CDR2: MNHNY and SVGAGI (reference sequence). Trimming cost V 10 bases and J 4 bases; bases outside gene matches: 15. The CDR3 sequence is 16 residues long. CDR3 residues: CATTVSGGGTYNEQFF. DNA for the CDR3: TGTGCCACTACAGTATCAGGCGGGGGGACTTACAATGAGCAGTTCTTC.

The chain employs TRBV4-2 and TRBJ2-5; unclear D gene. Germline CDR1 and CDR2: LGHNA and YNFKEQ. This CDR3 is built from 15 residues. V shed 0 bases and J shed 2 bases, with 10 bases lying between them. The CDR3 DNA is TGTGCCAGCAGCCAAGATACAATCCGTCAAGAGACCCAGTACTTC. Protein product: CASSQDTIRQETQYF.

The rearrangement uses TRBV6-5 and TRBJ2-7; D may be TRBD1 (8 bases). The V and J ends lost 5 bases and 0 bases respectively, with 14 bases between them. Germline CDR1 reads MNHEY; CDR2 reads SVGAGI. The CDR3 runs 15 residues. The CDR3 loop reads CASSPQGGLSYEQYF. In DNA form, the CDR3 reads TGTGCCAGCAGTCCACAGGGGGGGCTCTCCTACGAGCAGTACTTC.

The V call is TRBV25-1, the J call TRBJ1-6, with D possibly TRBD1 on 5 matching bases. V gave up 3 bases and J gave up 10 bases, with 19 bases separating them. This CDR3 comprises 16 residues. The V gene's germline CDR1 is MGHDK and CDR2 SYGVNS. As DNA, the CDR3 is TGTGCCAGCAGTGACCCTAGGTCAGGGAAAAGGTCACCCCTCCACTTT. It encodes CASSDPRSGKRSPLHF.

This chain links TRBV28 with TRBJ2-1; 12 positions match TRBD2. The germline gives CDR1 MDHEN, CDR2 SYDVKM. The CDR3 is made up of 15 amino acids. V shed 8 bases, J shed 8 bases, and the junction held 10 bases outside the gene matches. In DNA form, the CDR3 reads TGTGCCAGCGTAGGTGGACTAGCGGGGTTCCATGAGCAGTTCTTC. This encodes CASVGGLAGFHEQFF.

The V gene is TRBV7-8, the J gene TRBJ1-3, with 12 positions matching TRBD1. The ends lost 4 bases at V and 1 base at J; junction bases unmatched: 2. The germline V gene has CDR1 SGHVS and CDR2 FQNEAQ. The CDR3 contains 16 residues. The CDR3 is CASSWGQGASGNTIYF. DNA of the CDR3: TGTGCCAGCAGCTGGGGACAGGGGGCTTCTGGAAACACCATATATTTT.

The chain has TRBV18 and TRBJ1-1; TRBD1 matches 7 bases. Germline V gene sequence: CDR1 KGHSH, CDR2 LQKENI. After removal of 6 bases from V and 5 bases from J, the junction contained 6 bases not matched to a gene. The CDR3 has 13 residues. The CDR3 reads CASSLQGLTEAFF. The CDR3 nucleotides read TGTGCCAGCTCCCTACAGGGGTTGACTGAAGCTTTCTTT.

The DNA of the CDR3 is TGTGCCAGCAGCCACGGGACAGGGGGACTCGGCTATGGCTACACCTTC. Its protein is CASSHGTGGLGYGYTF. The chain recombines TRBV3-1 (or the pseudogene TRBV3-2) with TRBJ1-2, with 11 bases identical to TRBD1. J was trimmed by 4 bases and V by 3 bases; bases with no gene match: 7. The length of the CDR3 is 16 residues. The germline CDR1 and CDR2 sequences are LGHDT and YNNKEL (reference sequence).

This chain uses TRBV10-3 with TRBJ1-2; the D is unclear. Germline V lookup: CDR1 ENHRY, CDR2 SYGVKD. V was trimmed by 3 bases and J by 7 bases, leaving 12 bases between them. The CDR3 spans 13 residues. CDR3 residues: CAISEGTDSGYTF. CDR3 nucleotides: TGTGCCATCAGTGAAGGTACTGACTCTGGCTACACCTTC.

The chain combines TRBV11-2 with TRBJ2-7; no definite D call. The germline V and J ends were trimmed by 5 bases and 6 bases, with 8 bases remaining between them. The CDR3 extends over 11 amino acids. Germline loops: CDR1 SGHAT, CDR2 FQNNGV. CDR3 nucleotides: TGTGCCAGCAGCCAGGTGTCCGAGCAGTACTTC. This encodes CASSQVSEQYF.

V and J are TRBV7-3 and TRBJ2-1; D perhaps matches TRBD2 (6 bases). Trimming stripped 4 bases from V and 9 bases from J, with 13 bases between. This CDR3 spans 13 amino acids. Germline V gives CDR1 SGHTA, CDR2 FQGTGA. The DNA for the CDR3 is TGTGCCAGCAGCTCCCCCGGTAGCGGTGAGCAGTTCTTC. It encodes CASSSPGSGEQFF.

This chain uses TRBV2 with TRBJ2-1; 11 bases agree with TRBD2. The J segment lost 7 bases and the V segment lost 6 bases, leaving 2 bases of the junction unmatched. The CDR3 is 13 residues long. Germline loops: CDR1 SNHLY, CDR2 FYNNEI. In DNA, the CDR3 is TGTGCCAGCAGGCCTAGCGGGGGGAATGAGCAGTTCTTC. This gives the protein CASRPSGGNEQFF.

This clone was detected only once. The V and J genes are TRBV18 and TRBJ1-6; 8 bases fit TRBD1. Germline V CDR1 and CDR2: KGHSH, LQKENI. V trimming: 4 bases; J trimming: 5 bases; junction bases outside the gene matches: 1. The CDR3 runs to 14 residues. CDR3 in amino acids: CASSRGQDNSPLHF. The CDR3 DNA reads as TGTGCCAGCTCACGGGGACAGGATAATTCACCCCTCCACTTT. Filled out from reference TRBV18 and TRBJ1-6, the complete variable domain reads NAGVMQNPRHLVRRRGQEARLRCSPMKGHSHVYWYRQLPEEGLKFMVYLQKENIIDESGMPKERFSAEFPKEGPSILRIQQVVRGDSAAYFCASSRGQDNSPLHFGNGTRLTVT.

This chain joins TRBV3-1 (or the pseudogene TRBV3-2) and TRBJ2-1, with 10 bases fitting TRBD2. The germline V gene has CDR1 LGHDT and CDR2 YNNKEL (reference sequence). The CDR3 sequence is 18 residues long. The trim removed 0 bases at V and 0 bases at J, leaving 5 bases unmatched. The CDR3 coding sequence is TGTGCCAGCAGCCAAGATCTAGCGGGGGCCCTCTCCTACAATGAGCAGTTCTTC. As protein: CASSQDLAGALSYNEQFF.

V is TRBV5-1 and J is TRBJ2-1; 9 bases align to TRBD2. Losses at the gene ends were 4 bases for V and 7 bases for J; bases not matched to a gene: 6. In germline, CDR1 is SGHRS, CDR2 YFSETQ. This CDR3 region has 14 residues. This chain's CDR3 is CASSPGLATNEQFF. As DNA, the CDR3 is TGCGCCAGCAGCCCTGGACTAGCGACGAATGAGCAGTTCTTC.

This chain uses TRBV5-1 with TRBJ2-3, with D perhaps matching TRBD1 (6 bases). The germline V gene has CDR1 SGHRS and CDR2 YFSETQ. There are 16 residues in the CDR3. Trimming took 3 bases from V and 0 from J, leaving 14 bases between them. The CDR3 sequence is CASSWVLRGSTDTQYF. Here the CDR3 DNA reads TGCGCCAGCAGCTGGGTCTTGAGGGGGAGCACAGATACGCAGTATTTT.

V and J are TRBV12-3 or TRBV12-4 and TRBJ1-1; no clear D gene. Between the trimmed V and J ends, which lost 5 bases and 5 bases, there was a span of 12 bases. CDR3 length: 13 amino acids. The CDR3 is CASSQLARTEAFF. The CDR3 DNA is TGTGCCAGCAGTCAGTTAGCGAGGACTGAAGCTTTCTTT.

The chain is built from TRBV9 and TRBJ2-1; possible D gene TRBD2, 5 bases. Trimming shortened V by 1 base and J by 0 bases, and 5 bases separated the two germline ends. This CDR3 region has 14 residues. The germline CDR1 and CDR2 sequences are SGDLS and YYNGEE. CDR3 in DNA: TGTGCCAGCAGCGTAACTAGCTCCTACAATGAGCAGTTCTTC. Protein sequence: CASSVTSSYNEQFF.

The chain couples TRBV5-4 to TRBJ1-6; D unclear. With 0 bases removed from V and 1 base from J, the gap between germline ends came to 5 bases. From germline, CDR1 is SGHNT and CDR2 YYREEE (reference sequence). The CDR3 is 15 amino acids. The DNA for the CDR3 is TGTGCCAGCAGCTTGGGAGTTTCCTATAATTCACCCCTCCACTTT. Its protein product is CASSLGVSYNSPLHF.